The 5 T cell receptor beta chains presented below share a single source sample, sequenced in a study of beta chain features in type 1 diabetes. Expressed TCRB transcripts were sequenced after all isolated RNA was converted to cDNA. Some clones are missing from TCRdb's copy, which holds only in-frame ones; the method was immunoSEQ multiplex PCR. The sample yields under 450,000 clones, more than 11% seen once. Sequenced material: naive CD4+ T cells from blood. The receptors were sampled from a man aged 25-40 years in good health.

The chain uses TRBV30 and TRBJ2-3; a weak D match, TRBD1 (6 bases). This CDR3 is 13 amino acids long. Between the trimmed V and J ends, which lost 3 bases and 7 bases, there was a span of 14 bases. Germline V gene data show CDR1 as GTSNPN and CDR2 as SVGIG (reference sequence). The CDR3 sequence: CAWSAQGPNTQYF. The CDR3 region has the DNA TGTGCCTGGAGCGCTCAGGGGCCAAATACGCAGTATTTT. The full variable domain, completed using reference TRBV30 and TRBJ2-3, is SQTIHQWPATLVQPVGSPLSLECTVEGTSNPNLYWYRQAAGRGLQLLFYSVGIGQISSEVPQNLSASRPQDRQFILSSKKLLLSDSGFYLCAWSAQGPNTQYFGPGTRLTVL.

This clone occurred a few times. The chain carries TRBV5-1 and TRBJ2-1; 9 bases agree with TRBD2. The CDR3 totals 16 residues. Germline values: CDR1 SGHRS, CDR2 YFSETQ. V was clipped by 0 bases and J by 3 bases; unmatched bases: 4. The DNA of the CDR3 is TGCGCCAGCAGCTTGGGTCCTAGCGGGATCTACAATGAGCAGTTCTTC. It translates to CASSLGPSGIYNEQFF.

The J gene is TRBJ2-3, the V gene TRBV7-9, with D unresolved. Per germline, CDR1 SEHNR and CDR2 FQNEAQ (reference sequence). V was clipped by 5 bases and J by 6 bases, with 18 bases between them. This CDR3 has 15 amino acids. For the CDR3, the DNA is TGTGCCAGCAGCGCGCCGCGTTTAGCTAGGGATACGCAGTATTTT. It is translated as CASSAPRLARDTQYF.

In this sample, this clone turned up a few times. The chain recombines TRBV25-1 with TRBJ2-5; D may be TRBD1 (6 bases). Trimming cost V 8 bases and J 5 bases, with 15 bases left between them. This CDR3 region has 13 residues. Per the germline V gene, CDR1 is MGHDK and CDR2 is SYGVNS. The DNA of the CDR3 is TGTGCCAGCGGGGTGGGGGCAACGGAGACCCAGTACTTC. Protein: CASGVGATETQYF.

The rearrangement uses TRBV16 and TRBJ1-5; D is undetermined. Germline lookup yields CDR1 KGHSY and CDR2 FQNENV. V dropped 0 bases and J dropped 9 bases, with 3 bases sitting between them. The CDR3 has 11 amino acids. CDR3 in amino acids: CASSQSGPQHF. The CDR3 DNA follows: TGTGCCAGCAGCCAATCGGGGCCCCAGCATTTT.